The clone carrying this T cell receptor (beta chain) was detected only once. Its antigen is still unknown. A much larger clone is a single base away; this may be a read error. Starting material of roughly 0.45 ug total RNA yielded TCR beta cDNA via a constant-region primer. Construction of TCR beta libraries relied on three successive nested multiplex PCR rounds employing slightly modified ARM-PCR. In the first two PCR rounds, TRBV1-TRBV30 forward primers were paired with a C-beta reverse primer, and each round lasted nine to ten cycles. TCRdb re-called the multiplex PCR reads with MiXCR, one entry per CDR3 protein. Of fewer than 350,000 distinct CDR3 sequences listed, approximately 60% were seen once; the top ten hold around 9.5%. Unsorted whole blood yielded blood RNA, and germline DNA was extracted as well. The V end was cut by 10 bases, the J end by 0 bases, with 19 bases between. Per germline, CDR1 MNHEY and CDR2 SVGAGI. The CDR3 totals 17 residues.

This sample is part of a study of tumor-infiltrating lymphocytes in primary liver carcinoma. Overall study results and limits: A significantly higher top-250-clone fraction was found in tumors than in blood (p = 0.039). Among the pair types, tumor region pairs showed more overlap than tumor-adjacent and tumor-blood pairs.

Sequencing was performed on peripheral blood. This chain joins TRBV6-5 and TRBJ2-6; D unresolved. This receptor was obtained from a man between 40 and 49 years old with primary liver carcinoma and hepatitis B virus infection. This chain's CDR3 is CAISPSPGPSGANVLTF. CDR3 nucleotide sequence: TGTGCCATCAGCCCGTCGCCAGGTCCCTCTGGGGCCAACGTCCTGACTTTC.